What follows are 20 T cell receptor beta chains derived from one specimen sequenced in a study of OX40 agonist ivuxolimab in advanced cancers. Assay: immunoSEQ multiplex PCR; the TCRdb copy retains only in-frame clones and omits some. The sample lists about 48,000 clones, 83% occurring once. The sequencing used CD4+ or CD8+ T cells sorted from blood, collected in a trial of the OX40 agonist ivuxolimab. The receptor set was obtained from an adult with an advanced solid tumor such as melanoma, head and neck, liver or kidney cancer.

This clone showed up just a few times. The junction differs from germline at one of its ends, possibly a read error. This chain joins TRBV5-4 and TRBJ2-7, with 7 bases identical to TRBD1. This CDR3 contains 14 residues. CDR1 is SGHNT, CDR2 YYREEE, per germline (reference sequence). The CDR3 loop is CASSLGQGSSEQYF. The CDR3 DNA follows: TGTGCCAGCAGCTTGGGACAGGGCTCCTCCGAGCAGTACTTC.

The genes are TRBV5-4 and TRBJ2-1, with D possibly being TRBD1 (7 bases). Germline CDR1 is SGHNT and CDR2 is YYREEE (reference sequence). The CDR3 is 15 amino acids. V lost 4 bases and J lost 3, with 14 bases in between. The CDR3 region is CASSRGTENYNEQFF. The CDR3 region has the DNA TGTGCCAGCAGCCGCGGGACAGAGAACTACAATGAGCAGTTCTTC.

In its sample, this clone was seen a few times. The chain's CDR3 is CASSPTGSLYSPLHF. Written as DNA, the CDR3 is TGTGCCAGCAGTCCAACAGGGAGCCTTTATTCACCCCTCCACTTT. The chain combines TRBV6-6 with TRBJ1-6, with D perhaps matching TRBD1 (6 bases). CDR3 size: 15 residues. From germline, CDR1 is MNHNY and CDR2 SVGAGI (reference sequence). V was clipped by 5 bases and J by 8 bases, with 16 bases between them.

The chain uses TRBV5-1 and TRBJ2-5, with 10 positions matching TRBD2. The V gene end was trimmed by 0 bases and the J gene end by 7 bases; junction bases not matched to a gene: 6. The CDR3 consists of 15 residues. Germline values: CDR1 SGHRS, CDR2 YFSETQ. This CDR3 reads CASSLESSGGGTQYF. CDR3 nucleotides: TGCGCCAGCAGCTTGGAATCTAGCGGGGGAGGGACCCAGTACTTC.

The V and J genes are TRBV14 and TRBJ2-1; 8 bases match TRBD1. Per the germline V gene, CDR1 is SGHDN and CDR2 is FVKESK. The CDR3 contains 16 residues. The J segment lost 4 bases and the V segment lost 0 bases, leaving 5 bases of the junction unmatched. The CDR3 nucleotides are TGTGCCAGCAGCCAAGATTCCTGGACAGGGTACAATGAGCAGTTCTTC. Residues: CASSQDSWTGYNEQFF.

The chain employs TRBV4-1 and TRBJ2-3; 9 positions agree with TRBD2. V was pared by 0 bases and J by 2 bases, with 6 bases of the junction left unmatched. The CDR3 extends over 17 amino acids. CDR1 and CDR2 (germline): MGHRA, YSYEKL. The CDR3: CASSQDPQRGATDTQYF. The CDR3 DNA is TGCGCCAGCAGCCAAGATCCCCAGCGGGGGGCCACAGATACGCAGTATTTT.

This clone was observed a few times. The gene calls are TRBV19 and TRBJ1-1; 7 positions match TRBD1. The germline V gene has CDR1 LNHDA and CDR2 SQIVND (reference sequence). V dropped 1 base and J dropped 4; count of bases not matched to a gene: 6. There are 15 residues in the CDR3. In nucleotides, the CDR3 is TGTGCCAGTAGTATAGCAGGCGGGACAGTCACTGAAGCTTTCTTT. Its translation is CASSIAGGTVTEAFF.

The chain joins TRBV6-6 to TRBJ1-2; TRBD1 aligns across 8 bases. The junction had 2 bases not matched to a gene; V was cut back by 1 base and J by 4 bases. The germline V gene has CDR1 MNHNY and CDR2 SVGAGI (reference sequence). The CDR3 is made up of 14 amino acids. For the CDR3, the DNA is TGTGCCAGCAGTTACTTACAGGGGGGCTATGGCTACACCTTC. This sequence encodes CASSYLQGGYGYTF.

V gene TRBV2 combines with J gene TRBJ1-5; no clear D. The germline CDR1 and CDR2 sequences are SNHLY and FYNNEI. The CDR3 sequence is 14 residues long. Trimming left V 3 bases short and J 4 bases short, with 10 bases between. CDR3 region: CASSDDIPNQPQHF. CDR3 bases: TGTGCCAGCAGTGATGACATTCCTAATCAGCCCCAGCATTTT.

In DNA, the CDR3 is TGTGCCAGCAGCAGGGTTACAGATACGCAGTATTTT. Its protein product is CASSRVTDTQYF. The V call is TRBV9, the J call TRBJ2-3; D uncertain. The germline gives CDR1 SGDLS, CDR2 YYNGEE. This CDR3 is built from 12 residues. Trimming shortened V by 4 bases and J by 3 bases, and 6 bases separated the two germline ends.

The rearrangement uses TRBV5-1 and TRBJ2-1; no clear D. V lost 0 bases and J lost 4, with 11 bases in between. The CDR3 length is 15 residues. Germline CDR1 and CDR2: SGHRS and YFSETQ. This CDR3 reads CASSLVADNYNEQFF. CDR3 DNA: TGCGCCAGCAGCTTGGTGGCAGACAATTACAATGAGCAGTTCTTC. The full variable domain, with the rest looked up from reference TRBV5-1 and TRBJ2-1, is KAGVTQTPRYLIKTRGQQVTLSCSPISGHRSVSWYQQTPGQGLQFLFEYFSETQRNKGNFPGRFSGRQFSNSRSEMNVSTLELGDSALYLCASSLVADNYNEQFFGPGTRLTVL.

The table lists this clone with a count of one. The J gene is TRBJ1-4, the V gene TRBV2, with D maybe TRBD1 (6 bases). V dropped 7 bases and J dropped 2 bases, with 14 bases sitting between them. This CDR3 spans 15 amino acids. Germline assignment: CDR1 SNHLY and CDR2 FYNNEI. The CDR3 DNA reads TGTGCCAGCAAACACGGACAGACGACTAATGAAAAACTGTTTTTT. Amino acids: CASKHGQTTNEKLFF.

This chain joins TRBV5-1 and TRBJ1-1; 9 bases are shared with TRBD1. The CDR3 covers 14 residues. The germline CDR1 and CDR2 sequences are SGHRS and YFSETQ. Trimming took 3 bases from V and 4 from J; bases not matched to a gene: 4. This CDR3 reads CASSYRGLGTEAFF. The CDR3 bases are TGCGCCAGCAGCTACAGGGGGCTGGGCACTGAAGCTTTCTTT.

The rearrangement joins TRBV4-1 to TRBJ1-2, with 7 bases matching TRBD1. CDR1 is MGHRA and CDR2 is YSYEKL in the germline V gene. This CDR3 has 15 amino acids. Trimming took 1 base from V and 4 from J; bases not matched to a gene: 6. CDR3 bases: TGCGCCAGCAGCCAAGGGACAGGAGCAACCTATGGCTACACCTTC. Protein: CASSQGTGATYGYTF.

The CDR3 reads CASSSEVGQGEETQYF. The CDR3 nucleotides read TGTGCCAGCAGCTCAGAGGTGGGGCAGGGAGAAGAGACCCAGTACTTC. The chain uses TRBV7-9 and TRBJ2-5, with D perhaps being TRBD1 or TRBD2 (5 bases each). The V end lost 4 bases, the J end lost 3 bases, and 18 bases lay between the germline ends. Germline V gene data show CDR1 as SEHNR and CDR2 as FQNEAQ (reference sequence). The CDR3 has 16 residues.

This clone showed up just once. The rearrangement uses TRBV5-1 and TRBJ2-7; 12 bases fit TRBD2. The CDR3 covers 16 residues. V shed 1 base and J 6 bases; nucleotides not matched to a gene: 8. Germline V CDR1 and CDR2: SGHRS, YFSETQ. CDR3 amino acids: CASSLNGLAGTSEQYF. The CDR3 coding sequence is TGCGCCAGCAGCTTGAACGGACTAGCGGGGACTAGCGAGCAGTACTTC. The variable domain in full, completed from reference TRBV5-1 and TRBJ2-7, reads KAGVTQTPRYLIKTRGQQVTLSCSPISGHRSVSWYQQTPGQGLQFLFEYFSETQRNKGNFPGRFSGRQFSNSRSEMNVSTLELGDSALYLCASSLNGLAGTSEQYFGPGTRLTVT.

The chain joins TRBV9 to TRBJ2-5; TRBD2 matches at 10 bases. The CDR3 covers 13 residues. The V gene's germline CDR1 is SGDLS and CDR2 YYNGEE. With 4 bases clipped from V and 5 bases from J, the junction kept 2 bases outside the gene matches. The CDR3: CASSQTSGETQYF. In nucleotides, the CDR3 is TGTGCCAGCAGCCAGACTAGCGGGGAGACCCAGTACTTC.

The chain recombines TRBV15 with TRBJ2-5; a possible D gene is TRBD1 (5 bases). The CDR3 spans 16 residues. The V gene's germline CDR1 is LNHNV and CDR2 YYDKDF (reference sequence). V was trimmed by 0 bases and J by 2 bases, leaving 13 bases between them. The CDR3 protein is CATSRDGALQQETQYF. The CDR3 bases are TGTGCCACCAGCAGAGATGGGGCACTACAACAAGAGACCCAGTACTTC.

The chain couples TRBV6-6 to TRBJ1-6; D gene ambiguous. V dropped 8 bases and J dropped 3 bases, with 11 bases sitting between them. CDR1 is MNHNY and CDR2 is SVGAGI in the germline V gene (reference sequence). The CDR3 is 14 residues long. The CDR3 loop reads CASGGRSYNSPLHF. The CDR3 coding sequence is TGTGCCAGCGGAGGACGGAGCTATAATTCACCCCTCCACTTT.

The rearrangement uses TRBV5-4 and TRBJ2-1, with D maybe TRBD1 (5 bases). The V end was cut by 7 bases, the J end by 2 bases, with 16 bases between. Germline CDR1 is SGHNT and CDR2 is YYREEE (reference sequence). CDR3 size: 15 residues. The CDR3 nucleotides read TGTGCCAGCGGGCGAGACGTGGGGCCCTACAATGAGCAGTTCTTC. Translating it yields CASGRDVGPYNEQFF.